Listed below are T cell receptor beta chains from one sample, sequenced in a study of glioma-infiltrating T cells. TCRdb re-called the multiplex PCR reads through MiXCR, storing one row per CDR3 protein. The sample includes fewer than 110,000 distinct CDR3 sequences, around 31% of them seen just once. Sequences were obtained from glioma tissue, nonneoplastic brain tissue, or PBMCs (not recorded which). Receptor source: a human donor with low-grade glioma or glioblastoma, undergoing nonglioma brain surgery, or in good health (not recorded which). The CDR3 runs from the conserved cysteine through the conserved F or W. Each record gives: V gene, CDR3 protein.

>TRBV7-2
CASSLTGQGSDGYTF
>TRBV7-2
CASSRQDGLATEAFF
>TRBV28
CASTSHTGGINEQFF
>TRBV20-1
CSAASIWDQPQHF
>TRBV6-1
CASSGAGLAGVGATDTQYF
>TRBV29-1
CSVGQGASYEQYF
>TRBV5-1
CASSLNTGQAIYEQYF
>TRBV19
CASSIYRDSYNEQFF
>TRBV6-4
CASSPTGLGTEAFF
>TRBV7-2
CASSSRGGFLYGYTF
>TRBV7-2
CVSSLVGAGSYKQYF
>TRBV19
CASSPQPGVGTDTQYF
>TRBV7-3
CASSFGATNTEAFF
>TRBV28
CASTWGQGAPKEDAAFF
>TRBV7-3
CASSLSPGQGRMNTEAFF
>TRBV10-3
CAISEGQGDQPQHF
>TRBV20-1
CSAQTGGPYNEQFF
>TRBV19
CASSFGYTEAFF
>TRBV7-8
CASSLTLYTEAFF
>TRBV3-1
CASSLPSRDRAHEQYF
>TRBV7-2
CASSPRLEGSSLHF
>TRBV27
CASSFEERPLYGYTF
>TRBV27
CASSPSRGADSYNEQFF
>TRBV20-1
CSARIGQGARCNQPQHF
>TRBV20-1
CSARVLQASSYEQYF
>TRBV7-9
CASSSRTAPFEAFF
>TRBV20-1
CSATPGQQETQYF
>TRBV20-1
CSARSPTGRQPQRF
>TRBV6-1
CASSPWPSGNTIYF
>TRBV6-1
CASSEGTKVNYGYTF
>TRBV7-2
CASSLSVGFTNTGELFF
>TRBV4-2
CASSQGTAYYEKLFF
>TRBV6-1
CASRRSYEQYF
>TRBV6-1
CASSSTSTLSGANVLTF
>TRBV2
CASSATGHSNKPQHF
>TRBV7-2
CASSRQGTDTQYF
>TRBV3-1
CASSQVGMNTEAFF
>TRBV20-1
CSAQGAGGPSYEQYF
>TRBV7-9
CASSPQGIYGYTF
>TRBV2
CASHRTSGGLRSYEQYF
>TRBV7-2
CASSLEVLAGGPPYEQYF
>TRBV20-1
CSAPNPSGGPSPFTDTQYF
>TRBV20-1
CSKQKAGNPYEQYF
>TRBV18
CASTTAGTTNEKLFF
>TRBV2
CASRESRGTQYF
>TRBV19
CASSIGTSYEKLFF
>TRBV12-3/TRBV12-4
CASMSGTGNTIYF
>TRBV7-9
CASSSQGLVGQTQYF
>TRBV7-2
CASSRAGLSYNEQFF
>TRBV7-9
CASSSWTAHTEAFF
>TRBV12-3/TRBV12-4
CASRDQGIGNQPQHF
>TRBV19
CASGPGQGAQLSNQPQHF